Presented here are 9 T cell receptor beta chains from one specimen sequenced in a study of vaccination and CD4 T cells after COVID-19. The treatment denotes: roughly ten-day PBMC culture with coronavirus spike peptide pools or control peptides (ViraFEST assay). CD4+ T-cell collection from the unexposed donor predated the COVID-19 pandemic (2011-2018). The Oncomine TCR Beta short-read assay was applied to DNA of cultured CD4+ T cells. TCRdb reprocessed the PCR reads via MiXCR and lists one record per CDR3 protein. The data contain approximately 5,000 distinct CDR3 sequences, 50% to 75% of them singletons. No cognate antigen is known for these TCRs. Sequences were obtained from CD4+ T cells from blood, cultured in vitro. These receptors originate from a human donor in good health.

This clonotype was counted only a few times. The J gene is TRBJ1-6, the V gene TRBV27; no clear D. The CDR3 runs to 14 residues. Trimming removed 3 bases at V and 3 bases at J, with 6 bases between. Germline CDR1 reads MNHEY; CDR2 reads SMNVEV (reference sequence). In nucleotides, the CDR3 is TGTGCCAGCAGTTTTTCTAGCTATAATTCACCCCTCCACTTT. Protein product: CASSFSSYNSPLHF.

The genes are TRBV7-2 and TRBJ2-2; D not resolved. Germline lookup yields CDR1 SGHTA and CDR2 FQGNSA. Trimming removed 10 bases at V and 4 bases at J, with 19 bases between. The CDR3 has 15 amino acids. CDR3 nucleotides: TGTGCCACCCAGCCACCCGGACCGCGCACCGGGGAGCTGTTTTTT. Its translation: CATQPPGPRTGELFF.

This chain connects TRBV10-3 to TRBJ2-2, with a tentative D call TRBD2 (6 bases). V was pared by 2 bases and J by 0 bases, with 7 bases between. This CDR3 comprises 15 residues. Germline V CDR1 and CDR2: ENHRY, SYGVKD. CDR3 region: CAISEGGTNTGELFF. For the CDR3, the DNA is TGTGCCATCAGTGAGGGGGGGACGAACACCGGGGAGCTGTTTTTT.

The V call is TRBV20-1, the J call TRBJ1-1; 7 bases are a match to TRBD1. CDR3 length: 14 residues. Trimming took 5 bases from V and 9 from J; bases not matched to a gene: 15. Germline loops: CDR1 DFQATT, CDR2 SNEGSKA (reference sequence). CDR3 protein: CSAFPGTEILKAFF. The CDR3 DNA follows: TGCAGTGCTTTCCCCGGGACAGAGATTCTGAAAGCTTTCTTT.

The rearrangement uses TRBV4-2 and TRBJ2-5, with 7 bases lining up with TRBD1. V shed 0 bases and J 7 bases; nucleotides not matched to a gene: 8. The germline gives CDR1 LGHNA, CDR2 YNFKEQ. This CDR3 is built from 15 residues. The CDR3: CASSQEVRGMGTQYF. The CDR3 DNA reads TGTGCCAGCAGCCAAGAGGTCAGGGGGATGGGGACCCAGTACTTC.

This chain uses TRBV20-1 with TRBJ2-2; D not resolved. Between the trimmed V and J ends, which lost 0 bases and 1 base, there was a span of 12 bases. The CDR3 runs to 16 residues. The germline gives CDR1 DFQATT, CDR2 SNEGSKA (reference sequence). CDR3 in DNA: TGCAGTGCTAGAGAGAACGGACCAGTGAACACCGGGGAGCTGTTTTTT. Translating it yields CSARENGPVNTGELFF.

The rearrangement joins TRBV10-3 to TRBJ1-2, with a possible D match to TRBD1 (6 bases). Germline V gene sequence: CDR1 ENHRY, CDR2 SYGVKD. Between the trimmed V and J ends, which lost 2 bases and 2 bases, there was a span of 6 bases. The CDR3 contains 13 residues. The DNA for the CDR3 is TGTGCCATCAGTGAGGACAGGAACTATGGCTACACCTTC. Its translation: CAISEDRNYGYTF.

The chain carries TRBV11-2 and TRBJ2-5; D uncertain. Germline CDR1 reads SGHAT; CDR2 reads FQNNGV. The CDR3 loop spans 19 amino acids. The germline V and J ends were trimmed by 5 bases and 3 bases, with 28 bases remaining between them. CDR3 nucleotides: TGTGCCAGCAGCCGACGGCAGATCCGTACGATTCGCGAAAAAGAGACCCAGTACTTC. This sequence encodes CASSRRQIRTIREKETQYF.

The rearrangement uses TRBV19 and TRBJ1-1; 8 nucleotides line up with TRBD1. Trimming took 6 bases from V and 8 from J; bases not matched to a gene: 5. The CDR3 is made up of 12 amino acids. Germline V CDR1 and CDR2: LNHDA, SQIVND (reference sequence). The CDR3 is CASSPRTGEAFF. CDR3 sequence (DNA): TGTGCCAGTAGCCCGAGGACAGGGGAAGCTTTCTTT.